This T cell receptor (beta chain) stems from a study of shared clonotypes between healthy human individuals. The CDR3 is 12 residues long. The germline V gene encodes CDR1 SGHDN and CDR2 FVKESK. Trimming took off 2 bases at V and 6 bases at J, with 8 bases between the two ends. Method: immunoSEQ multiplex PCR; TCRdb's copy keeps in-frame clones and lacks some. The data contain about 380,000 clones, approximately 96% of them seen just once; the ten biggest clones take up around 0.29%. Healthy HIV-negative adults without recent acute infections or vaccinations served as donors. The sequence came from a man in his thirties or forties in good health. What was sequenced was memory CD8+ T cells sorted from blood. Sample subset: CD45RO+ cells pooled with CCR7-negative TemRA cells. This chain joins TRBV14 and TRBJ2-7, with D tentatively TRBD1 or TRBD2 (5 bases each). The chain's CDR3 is CASSQSGTEQYF. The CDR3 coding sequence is TGTGCCAGCAGCCAATCAGGGACCGAGCAGTACTTC.